These T cell receptor beta chains were read from a single sample in a study of T-cell reconstitution after alpha-beta-depleted transplantation in children. From the PCR reads, TCRdb called clonotypes with MiXCR, one entry per CDR3 protein. The data show about 980,000 distinct CDR3 sequences, about 29% seen once. Here the sequenced sample was PBMCs, mostly from graft donor cells, taken 360 days after TCRalphabeta/CD19-depleted stem cell transplant. The receptors here all came from a boy under two years old who had a stem cell transplant for SCID, so the T cells may come from the graft donor. CDR3s leave out the opening cysteine and the closing phenylalanine or tryptophan. Fields, in order: J gene, V gene, CDR3 protein.

TRBJ2-7,TRBV6-1,ATLRDSQNFVQY
TRBJ2-7,TRBV6-1,ASGRGGEQY
TRBJ2-3,TRBV20-1,SARASSGAYTDTQY
TRBJ1-2,TRBV2,ASSRGGYT
TRBJ2-7,TRBV11-2,ASTVGQLLSYEQY
TRBJ2-2,TRBV20-1,SAMSGETGELF
TRBJ2-1,TRBV5-6,ASSPWVSGAEQF
TRBJ2-3,TRBV3-1,ASSHRADTQY
TRBJ1-1,TRBV28,ASSYFMNTEAF
TRBJ1-2,TRBV20-1,SADQGLGNYGYT
TRBJ2-7,TRBV4-2,ASSQRGGPSYEQY
TRBJ2-2,TRBV5-1,ASSLKGTLNTGELF
TRBJ1-2,TRBV20-1,SATPGTNYGYT
TRBJ2-3,TRBV24-1,ATSDPGAGTDTQY
TRBJ2-7,TRBV7-2,ASSLVGSSSYEQY
TRBJ2-1,TRBV4-2,ASSQDGGLRGNNEQF
TRBJ2-3,TRBV15,ATSRGGTYTTDTQY
TRBJ2-1,TRBV2,ASHRDLISYNEQF
TRBJ1-6,TRBV5-1,ASRGQAQGALH
TRBJ2-5,TRBV29-1,SVDRLGTQY
TRBJ1-4,TRBV5-1,ASSLSTRTATNEKLF
TRBJ2-3,TRBV9,ASSQLAFPLGTQY
TRBJ1-1,TRBV5-1,ASSLTPAEAF
TRBJ2-2,TRBV7-6,ASSPGVDTGELF
TRBJ1-6,TRBV19,ASSWGGNSPLH
TRBJ2-5,TRBV5-1,ASRGLTETQY
TRBJ2-1,TRBV6-1,ASTQGQGYNEQF
TRBJ2-7,TRBV5-1,ASSLRTSGVTYEQY
TRBJ2-2,TRBV7-9,ASSLDYSNTGELF
TRBJ2-7,TRBV7-9,ASSNSGAPVYEQY
TRBJ2-1,TRBV4-1,ASSQVGNNEQF
TRBJ2-1,TRBV4-1,ASSLRPGLAGDNEQF
TRBJ2-7,TRBV7-8,ASSPGMVYEQY
TRBJ1-1,TRBV7-9,ASSLAVTEAF
TRBJ2-1,TRBV5-1,ASSLVQGQYNEQF
TRBJ1-1,TRBV4-1,ASSQEAKNGGLNTEAF
TRBJ2-2,TRBV6-2/TRBV6-3,ASSYQSKSTGELF
TRBJ1-1,TRBV7-2,ASSRRAGSNTEAF
TRBJ1-3,TRBV4-1,ASSQELAQLLSGNTIY
TRBJ2-7,TRBV12-3/TRBV12-4,ASSLPPTYEQY
TRBJ2-3,TRBV20-1,SAESGAPSTDTQY
TRBJ2-1,TRBV28,ASRSTGGYNEQF
TRBJ2-1,TRBV5-1,ASSIDVLSYNEQF
TRBJ1-1,TRBV12-3/TRBV12-4,ASSLGRMLNTEAF
TRBJ2-3,TRBV6-2/TRBV6-3,ASSRLSRDHRDTQY
TRBJ1-5,TRBV6-1,ASRPQGISNQPQH
TRBJ1-3,TRBV6-5,ASSYGGSGNTIY
TRBJ2-7,TRBV5-1,ASSLDVRWQTYEQY
TRBJ2-7,TRBV6-5,ASSWGQGGLDEQY
TRBJ2-1,TRBV18,ASSPLNRLAGLDSNEQF
TRBJ2-1,TRBV5-1,ASSLAVGFGEQF
TRBJ1-1,TRBV5-1,ASSLEGVGNTEAF